This T cell receptor beta chain stems from a study of T cells in Graves' hyperthyroidism and ophthalmopathy. Overall study findings and caveats: Model-based prediction identified ophthalmopathy a median about 7 months prior to its onset.

Per the germline V gene, CDR1 is MGHRA and CDR2 is YSYEKL. Trimming cost V 2 bases and J 1 base, with 5 bases left between them. The CDR3 has 13 amino acids. TCR beta CDR3 sequences were amplified from RNA transcripts. The TCR CDR3 was amplified in a first-round RT-PCR using the HTBI primer set. TCRdb re-called the multiplex PCR reads with MiXCR, one entry per CDR3 protein. The sample has a few hundred thousand distinct CDR3 sequences; around a sixth are singletons. Pregnant or lactating patients were excluded, as were those with uncontrolled infection or other autoimmune disease. This clonotype was detected ten times or more. Its target is unknown.

The clonotype comes from a woman aged 18-29 years with Graves' hyperthyroidism. Sequenced input: blood. The chain combines TRBV4-1 with TRBJ1-1; no definite D call. This CDR3 reads CASSQRQNTEAFF. Written as DNA, the CDR3 is TGCGCCAGCAGCCAACGACAGAACACTGAAGCTTTCTTT.